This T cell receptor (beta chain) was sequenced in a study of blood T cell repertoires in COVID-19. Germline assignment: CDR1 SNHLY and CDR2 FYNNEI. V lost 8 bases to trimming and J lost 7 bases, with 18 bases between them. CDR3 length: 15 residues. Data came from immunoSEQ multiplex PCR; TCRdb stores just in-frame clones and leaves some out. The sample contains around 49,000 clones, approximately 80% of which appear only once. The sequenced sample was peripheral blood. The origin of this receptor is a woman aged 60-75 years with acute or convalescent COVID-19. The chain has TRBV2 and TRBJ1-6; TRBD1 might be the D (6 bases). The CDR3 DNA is TGTGCCAGCCTCGTGAGGCAGGGGATGAATTCACCCCTCCACTTT. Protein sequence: CASLVRQGMNSPLHF. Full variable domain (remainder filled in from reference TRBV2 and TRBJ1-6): EPEVTQTPSHQVTQMGQEVILRCVPISNHLYFYWYRQILGQKVEFLVSFYNNEISEKSEIFDDQFSVERPDGSNFTLKIRSTKLEDSAMYFCASLVRQGMNSPLHFGNGTRLTVT.